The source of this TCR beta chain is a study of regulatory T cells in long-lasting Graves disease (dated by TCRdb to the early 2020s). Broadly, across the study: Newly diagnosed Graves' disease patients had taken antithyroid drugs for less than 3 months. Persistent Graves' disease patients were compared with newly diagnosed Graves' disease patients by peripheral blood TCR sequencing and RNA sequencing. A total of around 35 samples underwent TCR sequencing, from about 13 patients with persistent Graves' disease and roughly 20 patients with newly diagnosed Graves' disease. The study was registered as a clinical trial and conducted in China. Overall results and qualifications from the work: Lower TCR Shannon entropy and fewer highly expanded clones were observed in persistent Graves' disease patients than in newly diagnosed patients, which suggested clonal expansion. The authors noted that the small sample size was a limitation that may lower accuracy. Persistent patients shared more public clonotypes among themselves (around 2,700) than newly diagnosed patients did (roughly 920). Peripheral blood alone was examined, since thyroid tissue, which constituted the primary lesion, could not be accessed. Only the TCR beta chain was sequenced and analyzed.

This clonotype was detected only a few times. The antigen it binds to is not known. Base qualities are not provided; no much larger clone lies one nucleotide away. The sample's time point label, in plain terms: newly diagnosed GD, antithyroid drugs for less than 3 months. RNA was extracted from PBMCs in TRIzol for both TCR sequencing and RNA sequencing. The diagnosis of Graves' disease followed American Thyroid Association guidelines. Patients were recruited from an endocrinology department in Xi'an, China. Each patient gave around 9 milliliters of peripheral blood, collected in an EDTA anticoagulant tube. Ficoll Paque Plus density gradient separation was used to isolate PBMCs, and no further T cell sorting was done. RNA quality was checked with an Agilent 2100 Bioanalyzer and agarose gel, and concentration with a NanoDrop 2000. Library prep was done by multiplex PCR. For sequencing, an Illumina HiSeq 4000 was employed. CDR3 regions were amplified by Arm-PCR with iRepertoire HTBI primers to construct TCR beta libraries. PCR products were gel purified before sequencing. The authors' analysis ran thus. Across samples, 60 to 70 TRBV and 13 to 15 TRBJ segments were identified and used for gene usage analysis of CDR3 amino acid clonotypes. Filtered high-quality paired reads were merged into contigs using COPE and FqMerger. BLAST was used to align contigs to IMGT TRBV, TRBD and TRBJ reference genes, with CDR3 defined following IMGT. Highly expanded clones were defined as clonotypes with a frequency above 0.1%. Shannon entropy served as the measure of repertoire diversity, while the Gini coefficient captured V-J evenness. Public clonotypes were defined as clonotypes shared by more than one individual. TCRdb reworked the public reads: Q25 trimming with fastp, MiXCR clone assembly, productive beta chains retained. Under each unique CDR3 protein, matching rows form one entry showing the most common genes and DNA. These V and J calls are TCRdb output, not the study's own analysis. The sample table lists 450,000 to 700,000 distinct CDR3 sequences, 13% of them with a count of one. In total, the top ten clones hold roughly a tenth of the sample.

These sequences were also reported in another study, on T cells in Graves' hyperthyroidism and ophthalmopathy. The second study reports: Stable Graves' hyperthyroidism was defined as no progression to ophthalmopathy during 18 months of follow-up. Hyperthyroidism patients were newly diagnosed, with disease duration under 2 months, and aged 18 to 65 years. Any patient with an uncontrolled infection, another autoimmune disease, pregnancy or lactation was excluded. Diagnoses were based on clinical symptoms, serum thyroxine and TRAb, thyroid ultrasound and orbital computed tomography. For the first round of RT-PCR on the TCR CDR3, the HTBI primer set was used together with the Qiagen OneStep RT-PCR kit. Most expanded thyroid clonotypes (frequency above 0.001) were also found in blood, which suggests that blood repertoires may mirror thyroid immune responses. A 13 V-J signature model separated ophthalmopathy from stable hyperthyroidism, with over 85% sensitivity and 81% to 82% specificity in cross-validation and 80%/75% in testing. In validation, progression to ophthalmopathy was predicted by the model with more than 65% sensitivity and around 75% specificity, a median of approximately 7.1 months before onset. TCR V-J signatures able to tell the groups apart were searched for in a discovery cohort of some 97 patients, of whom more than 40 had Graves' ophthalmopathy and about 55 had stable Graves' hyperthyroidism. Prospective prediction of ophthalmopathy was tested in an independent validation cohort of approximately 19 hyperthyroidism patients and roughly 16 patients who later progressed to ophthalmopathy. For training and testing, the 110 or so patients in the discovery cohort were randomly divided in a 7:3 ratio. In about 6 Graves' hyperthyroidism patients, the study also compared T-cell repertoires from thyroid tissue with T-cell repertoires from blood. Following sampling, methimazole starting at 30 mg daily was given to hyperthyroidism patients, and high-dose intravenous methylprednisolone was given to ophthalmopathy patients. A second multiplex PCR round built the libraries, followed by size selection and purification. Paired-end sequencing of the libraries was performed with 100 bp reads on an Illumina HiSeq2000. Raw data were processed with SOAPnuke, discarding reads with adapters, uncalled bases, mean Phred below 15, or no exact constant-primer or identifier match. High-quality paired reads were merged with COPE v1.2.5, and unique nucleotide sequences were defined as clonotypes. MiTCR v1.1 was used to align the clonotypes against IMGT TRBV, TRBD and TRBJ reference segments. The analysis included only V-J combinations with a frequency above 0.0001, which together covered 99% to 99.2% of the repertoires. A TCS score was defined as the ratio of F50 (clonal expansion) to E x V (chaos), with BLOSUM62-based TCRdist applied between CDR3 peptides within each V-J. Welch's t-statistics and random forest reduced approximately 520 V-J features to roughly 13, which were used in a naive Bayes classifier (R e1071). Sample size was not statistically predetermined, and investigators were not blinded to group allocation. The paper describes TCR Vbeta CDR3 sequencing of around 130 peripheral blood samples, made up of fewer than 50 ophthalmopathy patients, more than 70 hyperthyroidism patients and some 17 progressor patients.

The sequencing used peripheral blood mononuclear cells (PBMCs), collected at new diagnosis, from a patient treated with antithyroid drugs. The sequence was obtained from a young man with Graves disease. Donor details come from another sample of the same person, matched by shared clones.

The base sequence is TGTGCCAGCAGCTTAGCAGGACTAGCGGGAGCCCCCTACGAGCAGTACTTC. It encodes CASSLAGLAGAPYEQYF. The sequence links TRBV7-9 to TRBJ2-7; 13 junctional bases match TRBD2. From the germline V gene (reference sequence), CDR1 is SEHNR and CDR2 is FQNEAQ. The CDR3 runs 17 residues from the cysteine to the phenylalanine. Only CDR3 DNA remains: 51 bases, in frame from the first base. Compared with germline, V lacks 0 bases and J lacks 2 bases; bases without a gene match: 4.